The 6 T cell receptor beta chains reported below all come from one sample, sequenced in a study of T cell responses to AZD1222 COVID-19 vaccine. Some clones are missing from TCRdb's copy, which holds only in-frame ones; the method was immunoSEQ multiplex PCR. Of some 97,000 clones in the sample, 85% to 90% were seen once. This material consisted of peripheral blood, taken on day 0 of AZD1222 vaccination. The receptors derive from an adult in good health.

This sequence joins TRBV18 and TRBJ2-3; unclear D gene. Deletions cut 4 bases from V and 1 base from J, with 3 bases between. Germline V gene sequence: CDR1 KGHSH, CDR2 LQKENI. The CDR3 is made up of 12 amino acids. CDR3 in amino acids: CASSLRTDTQYF. For the CDR3, the DNA is TGTGCCAGCTCACTGCGCACAGATACGCAGTATTTT.

V is TRBV9 and J is TRBJ2-5; perhaps TRBD2 as D (6 bases). With 4 bases removed from V and 4 bases from J, the gap between germline ends came to 14 bases. Germline V gene lookup returns CDR1 SGDLS and CDR2 YYNGEE. The CDR3 is made up of 14 amino acids. The CDR3 is CASSPWDSPETQYF. CDR3 coding DNA: TGTGCCAGCAGCCCATGGGACTCGCCAGAGACCCAGTACTTC. Full variable domain (outside the CDR3, taken from reference TRBV9 and TRBJ2-5): DSGVTQTPKHLITATGQRVTLRCSPRSGDLSVYWYQQSLDQGLQFLIQYYNGEERAKGNILERFSAQQFPDLHSELNLSSLELGDSALYFCASSPWDSPETQYFGPGTRLLVL.

The gene calls are TRBV27 and TRBJ1-3, with TRBD1 matching 8 bases. In germline, CDR1 is MNHEY, CDR2 SMNVEV (reference sequence). With V trimmed by 6 bases and J by 3 bases, 7 bases remained unmatched. The CDR3 is 15 residues long. The CDR3 is CASRRTGLDGNTIYF. For the CDR3, the DNA is TGTGCCAGCAGACGGACAGGGTTGGATGGAAACACCATATATTTT.

As to this clone: Other DNA sequences from this sample encode an identical CDR3 as well. The rearrangement links TRBV18 to TRBJ1-1, with no clear D. V was trimmed by 3 bases and J by 0 bases, leaving 5 bases between them. The CDR3 runs 13 residues. Germline CDR1 is KGHSH and CDR2 is LQKENI. The CDR3 DNA reads as TGTGCCAGCTCACCGGGGATGAACACTGAAGCTTTCTTT. Protein: CASSPGMNTEAFF.

The chain uses TRBV7-9 and TRBJ1-3; the D is unclear. Germline CDR1 reads SEHNR; CDR2 reads FQNEAQ (reference sequence). The CDR3 consists of 13 residues. V gave up 2 bases and J gave up 4 bases, with 6 bases separating them. The CDR3 protein is CASSLNEGNTIYF. CDR3 sequence (DNA): TGTGCCAGCAGCTTAAACGAGGGAAACACCATATATTTT.

Here the CDR3 DNA reads TGTGCCAGCAGTTTAGAAGCAAGCAGGTACAATGAGCAGTTCTTC. Its protein is CASSLEASRYNEQFF. The V and J genes are TRBV27 and TRBJ2-1, with no clear D. V lost 2 bases, J lost 4 bases, and 12 bases lay in between. This CDR3 contains 15 residues. Germline CDR1 is MNHEY and CDR2 is SMNVEV (reference sequence).